This T cell receptor (beta chain) was recovered during a study of post-analysis software for immune sequencing data. Study at large: Disease trajectories encompassed relapsing-remitting, secondary progressive and progressive-relapsing multiple sclerosis.

Germline V CDR1 and CDR2: WSHSY, SAAADI. V lost 5 bases and J lost 9; bases outside the gene matches: 4. The CDR3 runs 12 residues. Turning to this clonotype: Its antigen remains unidentified.

Included in the TCR beta cDNA libraries were unique molecular identifiers. Each CDR3 protein gets one entry after TCRdb re-called the PCR reads with MiXCR. This sample has about 260,000 distinct CDR3 sequences, with roughly a third found just once. Findings and caveats of the study: With F measure, samples from one preparation batch clustered together strongly. The study found TRBV5-6, TRBV5-1 and TRBV20-1 among 4 or 5 TRBV segments more frequent in patients than controls.

The source of this sequence is a girl aged 5-17 years with multiple sclerosis. The sequencing input was blood. This chain links TRBV10-2 with TRBJ2-4; 7 nucleotides align to TRBD1. The chain's CDR3 is CASSWPGGIQYF. In DNA form, the CDR3 reads TGCGCCAGCAGTTGGCCAGGGGGCATTCAGTACTTC.